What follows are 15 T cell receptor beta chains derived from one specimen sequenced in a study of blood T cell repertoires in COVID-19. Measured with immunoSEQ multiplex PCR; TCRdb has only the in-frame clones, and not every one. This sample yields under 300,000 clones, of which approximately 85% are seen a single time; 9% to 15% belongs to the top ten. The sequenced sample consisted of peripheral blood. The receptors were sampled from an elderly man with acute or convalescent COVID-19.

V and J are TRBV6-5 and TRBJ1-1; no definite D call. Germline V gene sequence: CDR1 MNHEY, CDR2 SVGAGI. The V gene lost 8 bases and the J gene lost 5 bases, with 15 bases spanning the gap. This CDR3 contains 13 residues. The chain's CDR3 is CASEGIRHTEAFF. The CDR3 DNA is TGTGCCAGCGAGGGAATCAGACATACTGAAGCTTTCTTT.

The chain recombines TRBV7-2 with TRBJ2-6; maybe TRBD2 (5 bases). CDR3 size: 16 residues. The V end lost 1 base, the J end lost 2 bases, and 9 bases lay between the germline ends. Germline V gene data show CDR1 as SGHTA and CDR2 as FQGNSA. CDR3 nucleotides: TGTGCCAGCAGCTTAGACGCCGGGGCTGGGGCCAACGTCCTGACTTTC. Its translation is CASSLDAGAGANVLTF. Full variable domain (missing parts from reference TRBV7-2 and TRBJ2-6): GAGVSQSPSNKVTEKGKDVELRCDPISGHTALYWYRQSLGQGLEFLIYFQGNSAPDKSGLPSDRFSAERTGGSVSTLTIQRTQQEDSAVYLCASSLDAGAGANVLTFGAGSRLTVL.

The CDR3 nucleotides read TGTGCCAGCAGCTTGGCGGGCAGAGCGGGAGGTGCAGATACGCAGTATTTT. This sequence encodes CASSLAGRAGGADTQYF. The chain employs TRBV7-9 and TRBJ2-3; 9 bases map to TRBD2. The germline V gene has CDR1 SEHNR and CDR2 FQNEAQ (reference sequence). The junction had 11 bases not matched to a gene; V was cut back by 3 bases and J by 4 bases. CDR3 length equals 17 residues.

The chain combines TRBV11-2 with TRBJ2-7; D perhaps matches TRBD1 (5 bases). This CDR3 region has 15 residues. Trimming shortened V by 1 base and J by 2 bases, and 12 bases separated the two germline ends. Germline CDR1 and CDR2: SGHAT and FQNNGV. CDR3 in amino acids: CASSLADSPTYEQYF. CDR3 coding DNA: TGTGCCAGCAGCTTAGCCGACAGTCCTACCTACGAGCAGTACTTC.

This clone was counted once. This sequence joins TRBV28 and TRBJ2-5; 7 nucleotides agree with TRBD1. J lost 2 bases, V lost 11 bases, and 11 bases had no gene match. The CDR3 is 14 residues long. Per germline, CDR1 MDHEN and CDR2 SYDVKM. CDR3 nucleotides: TGTGCCGTACACCGACAGGGCGGACAAGAGACCCAGTACTTC. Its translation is CAVHRQGGQETQYF.

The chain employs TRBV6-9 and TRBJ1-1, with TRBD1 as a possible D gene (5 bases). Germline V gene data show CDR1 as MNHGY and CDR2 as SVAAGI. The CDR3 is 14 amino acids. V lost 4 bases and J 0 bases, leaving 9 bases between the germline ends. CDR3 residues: CASSSTGMNTEAFF. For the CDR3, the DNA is TGTGCCAGCAGTTCAACAGGCATGAACACTGAAGCTTTCTTT.

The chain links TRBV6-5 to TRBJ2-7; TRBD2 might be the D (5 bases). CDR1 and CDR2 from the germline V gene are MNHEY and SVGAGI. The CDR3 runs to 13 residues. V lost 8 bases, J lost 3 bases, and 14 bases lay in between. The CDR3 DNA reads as TGTGCCAGCGAAGGGTTTGGACTCTACGAGCAGTACTTC. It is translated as CASEGFGLYEQYF.

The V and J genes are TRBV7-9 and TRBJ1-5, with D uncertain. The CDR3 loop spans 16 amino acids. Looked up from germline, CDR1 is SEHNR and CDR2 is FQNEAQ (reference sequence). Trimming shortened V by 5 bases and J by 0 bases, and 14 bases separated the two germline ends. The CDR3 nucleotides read TGTGCCAGCAGCCCCGCGGGAGGTAATAGCAATCAGCCCCAGCATTTT. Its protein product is CASSPAGGNSNQPQHF.

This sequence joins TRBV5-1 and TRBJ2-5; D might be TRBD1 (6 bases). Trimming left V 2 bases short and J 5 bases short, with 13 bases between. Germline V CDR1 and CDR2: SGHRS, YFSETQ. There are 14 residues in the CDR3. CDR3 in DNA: TGCGCCAGCAGCTTCTCCGGGACACGGGAGACCCAGTACTTC. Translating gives CASSFSGTRETQYF.

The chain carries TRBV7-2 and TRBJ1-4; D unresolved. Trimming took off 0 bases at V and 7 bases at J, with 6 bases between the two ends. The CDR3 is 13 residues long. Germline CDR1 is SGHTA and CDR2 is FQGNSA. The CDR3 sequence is CASSLAAGEKLFF. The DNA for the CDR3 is TGTGCCAGCAGCTTAGCGGCAGGTGAAAAACTGTTTTTT.

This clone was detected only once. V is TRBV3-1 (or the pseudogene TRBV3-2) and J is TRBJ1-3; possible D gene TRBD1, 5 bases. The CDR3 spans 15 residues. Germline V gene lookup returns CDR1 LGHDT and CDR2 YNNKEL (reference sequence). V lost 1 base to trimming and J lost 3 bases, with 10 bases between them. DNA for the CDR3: TGTGCCAGCAGCCAAGGGAGCGGGGGTGGAAACACCATATATTTT. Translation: CASSQGSGGGNTIYF.

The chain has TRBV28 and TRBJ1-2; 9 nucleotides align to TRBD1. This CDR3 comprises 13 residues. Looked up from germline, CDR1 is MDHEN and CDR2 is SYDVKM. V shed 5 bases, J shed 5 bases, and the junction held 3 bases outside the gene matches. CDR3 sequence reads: CASSGDRVYGYTF. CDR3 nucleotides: TGTGCCAGCAGTGGGGACAGGGTATATGGCTACACCTTC.

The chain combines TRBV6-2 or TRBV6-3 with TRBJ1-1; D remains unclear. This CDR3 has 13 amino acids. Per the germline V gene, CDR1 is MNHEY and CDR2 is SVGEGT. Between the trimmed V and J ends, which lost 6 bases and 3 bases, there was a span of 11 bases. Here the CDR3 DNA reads TGTGCCAGCAGCTTACTTAGTGACACTGAAGCTTTCTTT. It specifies CASSLLSDTEAFF.

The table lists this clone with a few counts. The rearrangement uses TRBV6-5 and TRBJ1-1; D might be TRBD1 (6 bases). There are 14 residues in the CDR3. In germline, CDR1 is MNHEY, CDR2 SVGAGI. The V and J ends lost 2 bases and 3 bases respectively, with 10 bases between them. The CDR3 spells CASSYRDTDTEAFF. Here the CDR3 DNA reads TGTGCCAGCAGTTACCGGGACACCGACACTGAAGCTTTCTTT.

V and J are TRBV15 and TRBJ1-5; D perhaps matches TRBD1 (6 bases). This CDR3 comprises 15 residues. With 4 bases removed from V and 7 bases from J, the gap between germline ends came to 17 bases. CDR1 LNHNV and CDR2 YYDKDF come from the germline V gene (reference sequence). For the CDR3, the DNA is TGTGCCACCAGCATGGCGAACAGGGTCGGCCAGCCCCAGCATTTT. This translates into CATSMANRVGQPQHF.